What follows are 14 T cell receptor beta chains derived from one specimen sequenced in a study of beta chain features in type 1 diabetes. Study conclusions and caveats: Type 1 diabetes patients showed a moderate but significant shortening of TCRB CDR3s in all four CD4+ subsets.

The investigators reverse transcribed all of the isolated RNA, so they sequenced expressed TCRB transcripts. TCRdb keeps only in-frame clones here, not all; method: immunoSEQ multiplex PCR. In the table there are roughly 340,000 clones, 13% of which are singletons. For these receptors, no antigen is known. Source material: naive CD4+ T cells from blood. The receptor set was obtained from a woman between 18 and 30 years old with type 1 diabetes.

J is TRBJ1-5 and V is TRBV19; 9 bases agree with TRBD1. CDR3 size: 16 residues. Germline V CDR1 and CDR2: LNHDA, SQIVND (reference sequence). With 3 bases clipped from V and 6 bases from J, the junction kept 9 bases outside the gene matches. The CDR3 nucleotides are TGTGCCAGTAGTATGGAACAGGGGGCTGGGGTTCAGCCCCAGCATTTT. The encoded protein is CASSMEQGAGVQPQHF.

This clone was picked up a small number of times. V usage is TRBV5-1 and J usage is TRBJ2-7; 9 bases are a match to TRBD2. Per germline, CDR1 SGHRS and CDR2 YFSETQ. J was trimmed by 0 bases and V by 4 bases; bases with no gene match: 2. The CDR3 consists of 14 residues. CDR3 sequence reads: CASSISGSSYEQYF. CDR3 bases: TGCGCCAGCAGCATTAGCGGGAGCTCCTACGAGCAGTACTTC.

The chain couples TRBV27 to TRBJ2-1; 10 bases are a match to TRBD2. Germline CDR1 MNHEY, CDR2 SMNVEV (reference sequence). The V segment lost 5 bases and the J segment 9 bases; nucleotides outside the gene matches: 10. The CDR3 loop spans 15 amino acids. The CDR3 loop is CASSRSGRARGEQFF. In DNA form, the CDR3 reads TGTGCCAGCAGTCGAAGCGGGAGGGCCCGGGGTGAGCAGTTCTTC.

Here the CDR3 reads CASGSFRTGNTGELFF. DNA for the CDR3: TGTGCTAGTGGTTCCTTTCGAACAGGGAACACCGGGGAGCTGTTTTTT. The V gene is TRBV12-5, the J gene TRBJ2-2; D is perhaps TRBD1 (5 bases). The CDR3 consists of 16 residues. The V and J ends lost 4 bases and 1 base respectively, with 13 bases between them. Germline CDR1 LGHNT, CDR2 FRNRAP. The full variable domain, with the rest looked up from reference TRBV12-5 and TRBJ2-2, is DARVTQTPRHKVTEMGQEVTMRCQPILGHNTVFWYRQTMMQGLELLAYFRNRAPLDDSGMPKDRFSAEMPDATLATLKIQPSEPRDSAVYFCASGSFRTGNTGELFFGEGSRLTVL.

The chain recombines TRBV4-3 with TRBJ1-1; D is unresolved. The length of the CDR3 is 14 residues. V gave up 0 bases and J gave up 5 bases, with 10 bases separating them. The germline V gene encodes CDR1 LGHNA and CDR2 YSLEER. CDR3 nucleotides: TGCGCCAGCAGCCAAGAGGGCCCGGGGACTGAAGCTTTCTTT. Residues: CASSQEGPGTEAFF.

There are a few counts of this clone. The chain links TRBV5-1 to TRBJ2-5, with D possibly TRBD2 on 6 matching bases. Trimming shortened V by 7 bases and J by 1 base, and 14 bases separated the two germline ends. CDR1 and CDR2 (germline): SGHRS, YFSETQ. This CDR3 contains 14 residues. Here the CDR3 reads CASVVGGSQETQYF. In DNA form, the CDR3 reads TGCGCCAGCGTGGTAGGAGGGTCCCAAGAGACCCAGTACTTC. Full variable domain (outside the CDR3, taken from reference TRBV5-1 and TRBJ2-5): KAGVTQTPRYLIKTRGQQVTLSCSPISGHRSVSWYQQTPGQGLQFLFEYFSETQRNKGNFPGRFSGRQFSNSRSEMNVSTLELGDSALYLCASVVGGSQETQYFGPGTRLLVL.

This clone was detected a few times. V usage is TRBV7-8 and J usage is TRBJ2-1; 9 nucleotides agree with TRBD2. With V trimmed by 5 bases and J by 15 bases, 11 bases remained unmatched. The CDR3 spans 13 residues. Germline V lookup: CDR1 SGHVS, CDR2 FQNEAQ. The DNA for the CDR3 is TGTGCCAGCAGCCCTAGGGCGGGAGGGCCTCTGTTCTTC. It yields the protein CASSPRAGGPLFF.

The J gene is TRBJ2-7, the V gene TRBV11-3; D is unclear. Trimming took off 6 bases at V and 6 bases at J, with 15 bases between the two ends. This CDR3 has 13 amino acids. The germline V gene encodes CDR1 SGHNT and CDR2 YENEEA. The CDR3 is CASRGNSHPEQYV. The CDR3, as DNA: TGTGCCAGCAGAGGAAACAGCCATCCCGAGCAGTACGTC.

In nucleotides, the CDR3 is TGTGCCAGCTCACCAATAGGACAGTCGACTGAAGCTTTCTTT. Protein: CASSPIGQSTEAFF. J is TRBJ1-1 and V is TRBV18, with D possibly TRBD1 on 6 matching bases. Germline CDR1 KGHSH, CDR2 LQKENI. V gave up 2 bases and J gave up 5 bases, with 12 bases separating them. The CDR3 loop spans 14 amino acids. The complete variable domain, with remaining parts taken from reference TRBV18 and TRBJ1-1, reads NAGVMQNPRHLVRRRGQEARLRCSPMKGHSHVYWYRQLPEEGLKFMVYLQKENIIDESGMPKERFSAEFPKEGPSILRIQQVVRGDSAAYFCASSPIGQSTEAFFGQGTRLTVV.

The table lists this clone with a few counts. The rearrangement uses TRBV5-1 and TRBJ2-5; no clear D gene. CDR3 length: 13 residues. Germline V gene sequence: CDR1 SGHRS, CDR2 YFSETQ. With 3 bases removed from V and 4 bases from J, the gap between germline ends came to 10 bases. This CDR3 reads CASSSLYRETQYF. The CDR3 DNA reads TGCGCCAGCAGCTCCCTCTACCGAGAGACCCAGTACTTC.

V usage is TRBV9 and J usage is TRBJ2-1; 8 bases map to TRBD2. The CDR3 consists of 16 residues. Germline values: CDR1 SGDLS, CDR2 YYNGEE. J gave up 6 bases and V 0 bases, and 8 bases lay outside the gene matches. In DNA form, the CDR3 reads TGTGCCAGCAGCGTAGGAGGGGCGGGAGGTACCAATGAGCAGTTCTTC. Its protein is CASSVGGAGGTNEQFF.

The genes are TRBV30 and TRBJ2-7; TRBD2 aligns across 11 bases. This CDR3 is built from 15 residues. Germline CDR1 GTSNPN, CDR2 SVGIG (reference sequence). Trimming cost V 1 base and J 0 bases; bases outside gene matches: 2. DNA of the CDR3: TGTGCCTGGAGTGGGGGGACTAGCGGCTCCTACGAGCAGTACGTC. It is translated as CAWSGGTSGSYEQYV.

This clone was found a few times. In DNA form, the CDR3 reads TGTGCCAGCTCACGGGACACGACCTACGAGCAGTACGTC. Protein sequence: CASSRDTTYEQYV. V and J are TRBV18 and TRBJ2-7, with D possibly TRBD1 on 6 matching bases. In germline, CDR1 is KGHSH, CDR2 LQKENI. The V and J ends lost 4 bases and 2 bases respectively, with 9 bases between them. The CDR3 is 13 residues long.

The chain couples TRBV5-1 to TRBJ2-3; 11 positions agree with TRBD1. The CDR3 spans 15 residues. CDR1 and CDR2 from the germline V gene are SGHRS and YFSETQ. After removal of 4 bases from V and 6 bases from J, the junction contained 7 bases not matched to a gene. CDR3 nucleotide sequence: TGCGCCAGCAGCCTACCGGGACAGGGGGTGGATACGCAGTATTTT. Encoded protein: CASSLPGQGVDTQYF.